This paragraph covers one T cell receptor beta chain sequence. CDR1 and CDR2 (germline): LGHDT, YNNKEL (reference sequence). This CDR3 spans 17 amino acids. The ends were cut back, 0 bases at V and 5 bases at J, with 19 bases in the middle. This entry comes from a study of blood T cell repertoires in COVID-19. Measured with immunoSEQ multiplex PCR; TCRdb has only the in-frame clones, and not every one. The sample holds approximately 300,000 clones; more than 85% are singletons and the top ten take less than 20%. The chain uses TRBV3-1 (or the pseudogene TRBV3-2) and TRBJ1-2; D is uncertain. Sequenced input: PBMCs or T cells enriched from blood (not recorded which). This receptor was identified in a woman between 25 and 40 years old who had recovered from COVID-19. CDR3 sequence reads: CASSQERSAVPLYGYTF. As DNA, the CDR3 is TGTGCCAGCAGCCAAGAGAGGTCCGCAGTACCACTTTATGGCTACACCTTC.